A single sample gave rise to the 28 T cell receptor beta chains below, sequenced in a study of neurological immune-mediated disorders. From the 5' RACE reads, TCRdb called clonotypes with MiXCR, one entry per CDR3 protein. Of tens of thousands of distinct CDR3 sequences listed, 11% are singletons. Input material: CD4+ T cells from blood. Every receptor here comes from a woman aged 30 to 39 with HTLV-1-associated myelopathy (HAM/TSP).

This clonotype was detected many times. The chain combines TRBV5-1 with TRBJ2-1; 12 bases map to TRBD1. This CDR3 contains 14 residues. Per germline, CDR1 SGHRS and CDR2 YFSETQ. Losses at the gene ends were 4 bases for V and 8 bases for J; bases not matched to a gene: 4. As DNA, the CDR3 is TGCGCCAGCAGCCAGGGACAGGGGGCGTATGAGCAGTTCTTC. Its protein is CASSQGQGAYEQFF. Full variable domain (outside the CDR3, taken from reference TRBV5-1 and TRBJ2-1): KAGVTQTPRYLIKTRGQQVTLSCSPISGHRSVSWYQQTPGQGLQFLFEYFSETQRNKGNFPGRFSGRQFSNSRSEMNVSTLELGDSALYLCASSQGQGAYEQFFGPGTRLTVL.

This clonotype was seen at least ten times. The rearrangement joins TRBV18 to TRBJ2-1; TRBD2 matches 8 bases. V lost 4 bases, J lost 5 bases, and 10 bases stayed unmatched. The CDR3 is made up of 16 amino acids. Germline CDR1 reads KGHSH; CDR2 reads LQKENI. CDR3 in amino acids: CASSRFPAGDDNEQFF. CDR3 in DNA: TGTGCCAGCTCACGGTTTCCAGCGGGGGACGACAATGAGCAGTTCTTC.

This clonotype showed up many times. The CDR3 loop reads CASSPNTDTQYF. The CDR3, as DNA: TGTGCCAGCAGTCCCAACACAGATACGCAGTATTTT. V and J are TRBV25-1 and TRBJ2-3; no clear D gene. The CDR3 consists of 12 residues. V lost 5 bases, J lost 2 bases, and 5 bases lay in between. Germline CDR1 reads MGHDK; CDR2 reads SYGVNS.

The table lists this clonotype with many counts. This chain connects TRBV7-2 to TRBJ1-2; D not resolved. Germline loops: CDR1 SGHTA, CDR2 FQGNSA. V was cut by 3 bases and J by 2 bases, with 4 bases left in between. The CDR3 runs 12 residues. This CDR3 reads CASSFQNYGYTF. In nucleotides, the CDR3 is TGTGCCAGCAGCTTTCAAAACTATGGCTACACCTTC. Filled out from reference TRBV7-2 and TRBJ1-2, the complete variable domain reads GAGVSQSPSNKVTEKGKDVELRCDPISGHTALYWYRQSLGQGLEFLIYFQGNSAPDKSGLPSDRFSAERTGGSVSTLTIQRTQQEDSAVYLCASSFQNYGYTFGSGTRLTVV.

This clonotype was picked up many times. This chain uses TRBV7-2 with TRBJ2-3; 10 bases line up with TRBD2. Unmatched junction bases numbered 7, after V lost 5 bases and J lost 2 bases. CDR1 and CDR2 from the germline V gene are SGHTA and FQGNSA. The CDR3 contains 16 residues. The CDR3 DNA sequence: TGTGCCAGCAGCCCCCTAGCGGGGGCCAACACAGATACGCAGTATTTT. Its protein product is CASSPLAGANTDTQYF.

V is TRBV20-1 and J is TRBJ2-7; a weak D match, TRBD2 (7 bases). Per the germline V gene, CDR1 is DFQATT and CDR2 is SNEGSKA (reference sequence). V was pared by 1 base and J by 3 bases, with 10 bases between. The CDR3 has 13 amino acids. CDR3: CSARGGGHYEQYF. Written as DNA, the CDR3 is TGCAGTGCTAGAGGGGGGGGACACTACGAGCAGTACTTC.

This clonotype was seen ten or more times. The CDR3 DNA reads as TGTGCCAGCAGCCAAACTAGTCTGGAGGGGAAAGGCTACACCTTC. Protein sequence: CASSQTSLEGKGYTF. V is TRBV7-9 and J is TRBJ1-2, with D possibly being TRBD1 (5 bases). This CDR3 region has 15 residues. Deletions cut 5 bases from V and 8 bases from J, with 21 bases between. The germline V gene encodes CDR1 SEHNR and CDR2 FQNEAQ (reference sequence).

This clonotype has ten or more counts. The chain joins TRBV20-1 to TRBJ2-7, with a tentative D call TRBD2 (5 bases). The V and J ends lost 1 base and 3 bases respectively, with 10 bases between them. This CDR3 is built from 13 residues. Germline V gene sequence: CDR1 DFQATT, CDR2 SNEGSKA (reference sequence). The CDR3 is CSARAPAVYEQYF. CDR3 coding DNA: TGCAGTGCTAGAGCCCCAGCGGTCTACGAGCAGTACTTC.

This clonotype occurred many times. CDR3 nucleotides: TGTGCCAGCAGCCAGACAGGGGGCGGAAGGAGCAATCAGCCCCAGCATTTT. Translating it yields CASSQTGGGRSNQPQHF. The chain recombines TRBV3-1 with TRBJ1-5; 10 positions agree with TRBD1. The V gene's germline CDR1 is LGHDT and CDR2 YNNKEL (reference sequence). CDR3 length: 17 amino acids. Trimming removed 3 bases from V and 1 base from J; junction bases left unmatched: 6.

This clonotype appeared many times. The V gene is TRBV7-9, the J gene TRBJ2-7, with D perhaps given as TRBD1 or TRBD2 (5 bases each). The germline CDR1 and CDR2 sequences are SEHNR and FQNEAQ (reference sequence). This CDR3 spans 16 amino acids. V was trimmed by 3 bases and J by 5 bases, leaving 20 bases between them. Here the CDR3 DNA reads TGTGCCAGCAGCTTGGGTTTTGACTTGGGGGAGAACGAGCAGTACTTC. It specifies CASSLGFDLGENEQYF.

Many counts were recorded for this clonotype. The chain employs TRBV20-1 and TRBJ2-3; 13 bases are shared with TRBD2. Germline V CDR1 and CDR2: DFQATT, SNEGSKA (reference sequence). The CDR3 totals 15 residues. V lost 6 bases, J lost 2 bases, and 5 bases stayed unmatched. The CDR3: CSALTSGGLTDTQYF. CDR3 nucleotides: TGCAGTGCCCTGACTAGCGGGGGGCTCACAGATACGCAGTATTTT.

A few counts support this clonotype. The chain carries TRBV7-2 and TRBJ1-2; 8 nucleotides line up with TRBD1. V dropped 6 bases and J dropped 5; count of bases not matched to a gene: 11. The CDR3 length is 15 residues. Per germline, CDR1 SGHTA and CDR2 FQGNSA. The CDR3 region is CASSTGTGRSYGYTF. The CDR3, as DNA: TGTGCCAGCAGTACTGGGACAGGTCGCTCTTATGGCTACACCTTC.

A word on this clonotype: Since a much larger clone is just one base distant, this may be a read error. V and J are TRBV18 and TRBJ2-5; D is unclear. CDR1 and CDR2 (germline): KGHSH, LQKENI. The V end lost 1 base, the J end lost 7 bases, and 16 bases lay between the germline ends. The CDR3 runs 15 residues. The CDR3 protein is CASSPQSTPKGTQYF. The CDR3 region has the DNA TGTGCCAGCTCACCACAATCGACTCCCAAGGGGACCCAGTACTTC.

This clonotype came up many times. V gene TRBV5-1 combines with J gene TRBJ1-1; D unclear. This CDR3 has 14 amino acids. CDR1 and CDR2 (germline): SGHRS, YFSETQ. V gave up 0 bases and J gave up 1 base, with 7 bases separating them. CDR3 nucleotides: TGCGCCAGCAGCTTGGACGGCTCGAACACTGAAGCTTTCTTT. Protein sequence: CASSLDGSNTEAFF.

This clonotype was seen repeatedly, ten times or more. The genes are TRBV9 and TRBJ2-2, with 8 bases that match TRBD2. CDR1 is SGDLS, CDR2 YYNGEE, per germline. V shed 0 bases and J 5 bases; nucleotides not matched to a gene: 6. The CDR3 spans 16 residues. This chain's CDR3 is CASSVAGTRDTGELFF. The CDR3 region has the DNA TGTGCCAGCAGCGTAGCTGGGACTAGGGATACCGGGGAGCTGTTTTTT.

In this sample, this clonotype turned up many times. CDR3 in DNA: TGTGCCAGCAGCCTGGAGAGGAATCAGCCCCAGCATTTT. Amino acid sequence: CASSLERNQPQHF. The chain links TRBV7-2 to TRBJ1-5; no clear D gene. CDR3 length: 13 amino acids. V was pared by 5 bases and J by 4 bases, with 9 bases between. CDR1 and CDR2 from the germline V gene are SGHTA and FQGNSA. Full variable domain (remainder filled in from reference TRBV7-2 and TRBJ1-5): GAGVSQSPSNKVTEKGKDVELRCDPISGHTALYWYRQSLGQGLEFLIYFQGNSAPDKSGLPSDRFSAERTGGSVSTLTIQRTQQEDSAVYLCASSLERNQPQHFGDGTRLSIL.

This clonotype was observed many times. V is TRBV15 and J is TRBJ2-3; D gene ambiguous. Germline V lookup: CDR1 LNHNV, CDR2 YYDKDF (reference sequence). Trimming took 0 bases from V and 6 from J, leaving 10 bases between them. The CDR3 loop spans 14 amino acids. In nucleotides, the CDR3 is TGTGCCACCAGCAGAGATCCCACAGCCGATACGCAGTATTTT. This translates into CATSRDPTADTQYF.

This clonotype was seen at least ten times. The chain carries TRBV7-2 and TRBJ2-7, with unresolved D. Germline V gene data show CDR1 as SGHTA and CDR2 as FQGNSA. The germline V and J ends were trimmed by 1 base and 7 bases, with 11 bases remaining between them. The CDR3 loop spans 13 amino acids. For the CDR3, the DNA is TGTGCCAGCAGCTTAGGGGCCCGGTGGGAGCAGTACTTC. It translates to CASSLGARWEQYF. Filled out from reference TRBV7-2 and TRBJ2-7, the complete variable domain reads GAGVSQSPSNKVTEKGKDVELRCDPISGHTALYWYRQSLGQGLEFLIYFQGNSAPDKSGLPSDRFSAERTGGSVSTLTIQRTQQEDSAVYLCASSLGARWEQYFGPGTRLTVT.

This clonotype was seen repeatedly, ten times or more. The CDR3 here is CASSRDGTYEQYF. CDR3 nucleotides: TGCGCCAGCAGCCGGGACGGAACCTACGAGCAGTACTTC. The J gene is TRBJ2-7, the V gene TRBV5-1, with D perhaps matching TRBD1 or TRBD2 (5 bases each). V lost 4 bases and J 2 bases, leaving 10 bases between the germline ends. This CDR3 has 13 residues. The germline V gene encodes CDR1 SGHRS and CDR2 YFSETQ. Complete variable domain (other parts from reference TRBV5-1 and TRBJ2-7): KAGVTQTPRYLIKTRGQQVTLSCSPISGHRSVSWYQQTPGQGLQFLFEYFSETQRNKGNFPGRFSGRQFSNSRSEMNVSTLELGDSALYLCASSRDGTYEQYFGPGTRLTVT.

The table lists this clonotype with many counts. The chain uses TRBV5-1 and TRBJ2-2; D not certain. CDR1 and CDR2 from the germline V gene are SGHRS and YFSETQ. With 4 bases removed from V and 6 bases from J, the gap between germline ends came to 13 bases. The CDR3 loop spans 14 amino acids. In nucleotides, the CDR3 is TGCGCCAGCAGCCTAAGGACGGACGCCGGGGAGCTGTTTTTT. This translates into CASSLRTDAGELFF.

This clonotype was detected many times. The CDR3 DNA sequence: TGTGCCAGCAGTTCCAAGGCGGTCGGTGGCTACACCTTC. It is translated as CASSSKAVGGYTF. The chain employs TRBV6-6 and TRBJ1-2; D not resolved. Between the trimmed V and J ends, which lost 4 bases and 7 bases, there was a span of 13 bases. The germline gives CDR1 MNHNY, CDR2 SVGAGI (reference sequence). This CDR3 is 13 amino acids long.

The V gene is TRBV3-1, the J gene TRBJ2-2, with D tentatively TRBD1 (6 bases). Deletions cut 4 bases from V and 1 base from J, with 13 bases between. The germline V gene encodes CDR1 LGHDT and CDR2 YNNKEL (reference sequence). The CDR3 sequence is 16 residues long. This chain's CDR3 is CASSLIRGGNTGELFF. In nucleotides, the CDR3 is TGTGCCAGCAGCCTAATAAGAGGGGGGAACACCGGGGAGCTGTTTTTT.

As to this clonotype: The junction and the germline gene differ at one end; a read error may be behind it. The chain combines TRBV5-1 with TRBJ2-7; D may be TRBD1 (5 bases). The J call may be mistaken, given a closer DNA end match to TRBJ2-1. Per germline, CDR1 SGHRS and CDR2 YFSETQ. This CDR3 is 13 amino acids long. The CDR3 nucleotides are TGCGCTAGCAGCCTAACAGGTATCTCCGAGCAGTTCTTC. Its protein is CASSLTGISEQFF.

Ten or more counts support this clonotype. The chain combines TRBV20-1 with TRBJ2-1; 8 bases align to TRBD2. V trimming: 6 bases; J trimming: 3 bases; junction bases outside the gene matches: 7. Germline values: CDR1 DFQATT, CDR2 SNEGSKA (reference sequence). The CDR3 loop spans 14 amino acids. CDR3 residues: CSAAAGGIYNEQFF. CDR3 DNA sequence: TGCAGTGCCGCGGCGGGGGGAATCTACAATGAGCAGTTCTTC.

This clonotype was detected ten times or more. V and J are TRBV10-2 and TRBJ1-2; D might be TRBD1 (5 bases). CDR1 and CDR2 (germline): WSHSY, SAAADI. V lost 4 bases and J 8 bases, leaving 17 bases between the germline ends. The CDR3 is 14 residues long. The CDR3 region is CASSATGSAIGYTF. In nucleotides, the CDR3 is TGCGCCAGCAGTGCTACAGGTAGCGCTATAGGCTACACCTTC.

In its sample, this clonotype was seen many times. J is TRBJ2-3 and V is TRBV5-1, with D possibly TRBD2 on 5 matching bases. Per germline, CDR1 SGHRS and CDR2 YFSETQ. The CDR3 loop spans 12 amino acids. V lost 6 bases and J 10 bases, leaving 15 bases between the germline ends. The CDR3 loop is CASTLDYSSQYF. The CDR3 DNA follows: TGCGCCAGCACGCTCGACTATTCCTCGCAGTATTTT. Variable domain in full (rest from reference TRBV5-1 and TRBJ2-3): KAGVTQTPRYLIKTRGQQVTLSCSPISGHRSVSWYQQTPGQGLQFLFEYFSETQRNKGNFPGRFSGRQFSNSRSEMNVSTLELGDSALYLCASTLDYSSQYFGPGTRLTVL.

This clonotype was recorded many times. V usage is TRBV5-1 and J usage is TRBJ2-2; D uncertain. Trimming took 3 bases from V and 4 from J, leaving 10 bases between them. The germline CDR1 and CDR2 sequences are SGHRS and YFSETQ. This CDR3 has 14 residues. The DNA of the CDR3 is TGCGCCAGCAGCTCCCCAAAATTCACCGGGGAGCTGTTTTTT. This codes for CASSSPKFTGELFF.

This clonotype was detected ten times or more. The genes are TRBV7-2 and TRBJ1-4, with 8 bases lining up with TRBD1. This CDR3 spans 15 amino acids. The germline CDR1 and CDR2 sequences are SGHTA and FQGNSA. J gave up 2 bases and V 5 bases, and 4 bases lay outside the gene matches. The CDR3: CASSPWTGTNEKLFF. DNA of the CDR3: TGTGCCAGCAGCCCGTGGACAGGGACTAATGAAAAACTGTTTTTT.